The rows below give T cell receptor beta chains drawn from one sample of a study of shared clonotypes between healthy human individuals. TCRdb keeps only in-frame clones here, not all; method: immunoSEQ multiplex PCR. Of about 2.4 million clones in the sample, roughly 93% were seen once. The specimen was naive CD4+ T cells from PBMCs. The source is a man in his late teens or twenties in good health. Some clones in this sample may be carry-over from other donors' samples. Both conserved end residues are part of each CDR3. Fields, in order: CDR3 DNA, CDR3 protein, V gene, D gene, CDR3 length, J gene, clone size. The D gene is left open where the match is weak. Some rows have no size entry. The others give once, few or many, or a class for an expanded clone.

CDR3nt: TGTGCCAGCAGCTTAGTTGGGACATTACAATTCTTC
CDR3aa: CASSLVGTLQFF
v_gene: TRBV7-2
d_gene: NA
len: 12
j_gene: TRBJ2-1
abundance: NA

CDR3nt: TGTGCCAGCAGCTTGGATTCTAGCGGTAGCACAGATACGCAGTATTTT
CDR3aa: CASSLDSSGSTDTQYF
v_gene: TRBV5-4
d_gene: TRBD2
len: 16
j_gene: TRBJ2-3
abundance: NA

CDR3nt: TGTGCCAGCAAAAACAGGGGGGGAAACACCATATATTTT
CDR3aa: CASKNRGGNTIYF
v_gene: TRBV6-1
d_gene: TRBD1
len: 13
j_gene: TRBJ1-3
abundance: NA

CDR3nt: TGCGCCAGCGGAGCTAGCTCAAGCACAGATACGCAGTATTTT
CDR3aa: CASGASSSTDTQYF
v_gene: TRBV10-2
d_gene: NA
len: 14
j_gene: TRBJ2-3
abundance: NA

CDR3nt: TGTGCCAGCAGTGAAGTACAGTTTCCCGGGGGCGGGGGAGAGTATGGCTACACCTTC
CDR3aa: CASSEVQFPGGGGEYGYTF
v_gene: TRBV6-1
d_gene: NA
len: 19
j_gene: TRBJ1-2
abundance: NA

CDR3nt: TGTGCCAGCAGCTTAACTTCCGGGACACCATACGAGCAGTACTTC
CDR3aa: CASSLTSGTPYEQYF
v_gene: TRBV7-9
d_gene: NA
len: 15
j_gene: TRBJ2-7
abundance: NA

CDR3nt: TGTGCCAGCAGTTTTAGCGGAGAGAACACCGGGGAGCTGTTTTTT
CDR3aa: CASSFSGENTGELFF
v_gene: TRBV5-4
d_gene: NA
len: 15
j_gene: TRBJ2-2
abundance: NA

CDR3nt: TGTGCCAGCGACAAGCCCTCCTCTTACTACGAGCAGTACTTC
CDR3aa: CASDKPSSYYEQYF
v_gene: TRBV2
d_gene: NA
len: 14
j_gene: TRBJ2-7
abundance: NA

CDR3nt: TGCAGCGCACTCGTCAGGGAGGCCACTGAAGCTTTCTTT
CDR3aa: CSALVREATEAFF
v_gene: TRBV29-1
d_gene: NA
len: 13
j_gene: TRBJ1-1
abundance: NA

CDR3nt: TGTGCCAGCAGCCTGGGACTAGCGGGAGGAGAGACGCAGTATTTT
CDR3aa: CASSLGLAGGETQYF
v_gene: TRBV11-3
d_gene: TRBD2
len: 15
j_gene: TRBJ2-3
abundance: NA

CDR3nt: TGCGCCAGCTCCCAACAGGCAGGATTAAACTATGGCTACACCTTC
CDR3aa: CASSQQAGLNYGYTF
v_gene: TRBV5-1
d_gene: NA
len: 15
j_gene: TRBJ1-2
abundance: NA

CDR3nt: TGCGCCAGCAAACTAGCGGGAGGGCCGGATACGCAGTATTTT
CDR3aa: CASKLAGGPDTQYF
v_gene: TRBV5-1
d_gene: TRBD2
len: 14
j_gene: TRBJ2-3
abundance: NA

CDR3nt: TGTGCCAGCAGCACGGGGGGTATCAGTGAGCAGTTCTTC
CDR3aa: CASSTGGISEQFF
v_gene: TRBV28
d_gene: TRBD2
len: 13
j_gene: TRBJ2-1
abundance: NA

CDR3nt: TGCGCCAGCAGTAGCGGGATCATGGAGACCCAGTACTTC
CDR3aa: CASSSGIMETQYF
v_gene: TRBV10-1
d_gene: TRBD2
len: 13
j_gene: TRBJ2-5
abundance: NA

CDR3nt: TGTGCCAGCAGTTCCTCGGGACAGGGGGTCCGCAATCAGCCCCAGCATTTT
CDR3aa: CASSSSGQGVRNQPQHF
v_gene: TRBV28
d_gene: TRBD1
len: 17
j_gene: TRBJ1-5
abundance: NA

CDR3nt: TGTGCCATCACCGCTTATGGGGCCGACGCCGAGCAGTACTTC
CDR3aa: CAITAYGADAEQYF
v_gene: TRBV10-3
d_gene: NA
len: 14
j_gene: TRBJ2-7
abundance: NA

CDR3nt: TGTGCCAGCAGCGGGGGCCAGTCCTACGAGCAGTACTTC
CDR3aa: CASSGGQSYEQYF
v_gene: TRBV9
d_gene: NA
len: 13
j_gene: TRBJ2-7
abundance: NA

CDR3nt: TGTGCCAGCAGACCAGAAGCCAAAAACATTCAGTACTTC
CDR3aa: CASRPEAKNIQYF
v_gene: TRBV28
d_gene: NA
len: 13
j_gene: TRBJ2-4
abundance: NA

CDR3nt: TGTGCCAGTACCCTAACAGGGGGCACCCCCTACGAGCAGTACTTC
CDR3aa: CASTLTGGTPYEQYF
v_gene: TRBV19
d_gene: TRBD1
len: 15
j_gene: TRBJ2-7
abundance: NA

CDR3nt: TGTGCCAGCAGTGAATTAATGGGGGACGATGAAAAACTGTTTTTT
CDR3aa: CASSELMGDDEKLFF
v_gene: TRBV25-1
d_gene: NA
len: 15
j_gene: TRBJ1-4
abundance: NA

CDR3nt: TGCGCCAGCAGCTTGCCGGGACAGGGTACCGAGCAGTACTTC
CDR3aa: CASSLPGQGTEQYF
v_gene: TRBV5-1
d_gene: TRBD1
len: 14
j_gene: TRBJ2-7
abundance: NA

CDR3nt: TGTGCCAGCAGCTTAGGCGGTGGGGCCTTCTACGAGCAGTACTTC
CDR3aa: CASSLGGGAFYEQYF
v_gene: TRBV7-3
d_gene: NA
len: 15
j_gene: TRBJ2-7
abundance: NA

CDR3nt: TGTGCCAGCAGCTTAGCGCTCGTCTACGAGCAGTACTTC
CDR3aa: CASSLALVYEQYF
v_gene: TRBV7-8
d_gene: NA
len: 13
j_gene: TRBJ2-7
abundance: NA

CDR3nt: TGTGCCAGCAGCGTAGTGTCGGGACCAGGGCGGTACTTC
CDR3aa: CASSVVSGPGRYF
v_gene: TRBV9
d_gene: NA
len: 13
j_gene: TRBJ2-7
abundance: NA

CDR3nt: TGTGCCAGCCTAAAAGCTGTAACCTACGGTGGGACAGTTGGAAACACCATATATTTT
CDR3aa: CASLKAVTYGGTVGNTIYF
v_gene: TRBV7-9
d_gene: TRBD1
len: 19
j_gene: TRBJ1-3
abundance: NA

CDR3nt: TGTGCCAGCAGCGTAGAGACTGGGGGCGGATATGGCTACACCTTC
CDR3aa: CASSVETGGGYGYTF
v_gene: TRBV9
d_gene: NA
len: 15
j_gene: TRBJ1-2
abundance: NA

CDR3nt: TGTGCCAGCAGCTTGCGGGGGTTAGAGACCCAGTACTTC
CDR3aa: CASSLRGLETQYF
v_gene: TRBV5-6
d_gene: NA
len: 13
j_gene: TRBJ2-5
abundance: NA

CDR3nt: TGTGCCTGGAGTGCCATGTATGGGCGTGAGCAGTACTTC
CDR3aa: CAWSAMYGREQYF
v_gene: TRBV30
d_gene: NA
len: 13
j_gene: TRBJ2-7
abundance: NA

CDR3nt: TGTGCCAGCAGCCCAGATAGACTAGCGATTTCCTACGAGCAGTACTTC
CDR3aa: CASSPDRLAISYEQYF
v_gene: TRBV9
d_gene: TRBD2
len: 16
j_gene: TRBJ2-7
abundance: NA

CDR3nt: TGCGCCAGCAGCATCCGACAGGGCAGCACAGATACGCAGTATTTT
CDR3aa: CASSIRQGSTDTQYF
v_gene: TRBV5-1
d_gene: TRBD1
len: 15
j_gene: TRBJ2-3
abundance: NA

CDR3nt: TGTGCCAGCAGTTTAAGGGTCCACACTGAAGCTTTCTTT
CDR3aa: CASSLRVHTEAFF
v_gene: TRBV27
d_gene: NA
len: 13
j_gene: TRBJ1-1
abundance: NA

CDR3nt: TGCGCCAGCAGCTATTGGGGAGGCTCCTACAATGAGCAGTTCTTC
CDR3aa: CASSYWGGSYNEQFF
v_gene: TRBV5-1
d_gene: NA
len: 15
j_gene: TRBJ2-1
abundance: NA

CDR3nt: TGTGCCAGCAGCACCGGGACTCCGCCCTACGAGCAGTACTTC
CDR3aa: CASSTGTPPYEQYF
v_gene: TRBV5-5
d_gene: NA
len: 14
j_gene: TRBJ2-7
abundance: NA

CDR3nt: TGTGCCAGCAGCCCATCAGGCAGGGGGCATTATACCAATCAGCCCCAGCATTTT
CDR3aa: CASSPSGRGHYTNQPQHF
v_gene: TRBV27
d_gene: TRBD1
len: 18
j_gene: TRBJ1-5
abundance: NA

CDR3nt: TGTGCCACCAGCAGAGATATAGGGGCCGGGGAGCTGTTTTTT
CDR3aa: CATSRDIGAGELFF
v_gene: TRBV15
d_gene: NA
len: 14
j_gene: TRBJ2-2
abundance: NA

CDR3nt: TGTGCCAGCAGCTCCCGTCAGGGGTCCTTAGAGCAGTACTTC
CDR3aa: CASSSRQGSLEQYF
v_gene: TRBV7-9
d_gene: NA
len: 14
j_gene: TRBJ2-7
abundance: NA

CDR3nt: TGCAGCGCGCGATTTGGGATTAAGAACACTGAAGCTTTCTTT
CDR3aa: CSARFGIKNTEAFF
v_gene: TRBV29-1
d_gene: NA
len: 14
j_gene: TRBJ1-1
abundance: NA

CDR3nt: TGTGCCAGCAGTTCCCAGGGACAGGGTACACCCTATGGCTACACCTTC
CDR3aa: CASSSQGQGTPYGYTF
v_gene: TRBV28
d_gene: TRBD1
len: 16
j_gene: TRBJ1-2
abundance: NA

CDR3nt: TGTGCCAGGGTCCCCTACGAGCAGTACTTC
CDR3aa: CARVPYEQYF
v_gene: TRBV27
d_gene: NA
len: 10
j_gene: TRBJ2-7
abundance: NA

CDR3nt: TGTGCCAGCAGCTTAGTGGCTTGGGGGGCTATCGACACCGGGGAGCTGTTTTTT
CDR3aa: CASSLVAWGAIDTGELFF
v_gene: TRBV7-9
d_gene: NA
len: 18
j_gene: TRBJ2-2
abundance: NA

CDR3nt: TGTGCCAGCGCTACGAAGGGAGCCCAGTACTTC
CDR3aa: CASATKGAQYF
v_gene: TRBV27
d_gene: NA
len: 11
j_gene: TRBJ2-5
abundance: NA

CDR3nt: TGTGCCAGCAGCGTAGTCGGCAGACCCACCGGGGAGCTGTTTTTT
CDR3aa: CASSVVGRPTGELFF
v_gene: TRBV9
d_gene: NA
len: 15
j_gene: TRBJ2-2
abundance: once

CDR3nt: TGTGCCAGCAGGACACAGGGCTCTGGGGCCAACGTCCTGACTTTC
CDR3aa: CASRTQGSGANVLTF
v_gene: TRBV2
d_gene: NA
len: 15
j_gene: TRBJ2-6
abundance: once

CDR3nt: TGTGCCACCAGCAGCAGACAGGGCGGGGACATTCAGTACTTC
CDR3aa: CATSSRQGGDIQYF
v_gene: TRBV15
d_gene: NA
len: 14
j_gene: TRBJ2-4
abundance: NA

CDR3nt: TGCGCCAGCAGCTCGCGGGTGGGAGAGACCCAGTACTTC
CDR3aa: CASSSRVGETQYF
v_gene: TRBV5-1
d_gene: NA
len: 13
j_gene: TRBJ2-5
abundance: NA

CDR3nt: TGTGCCAGCAGAACAAGGTCTGAAGCTTTCTTT
CDR3aa: CASRTRSEAFF
v_gene: TRBV6-5
d_gene: NA
len: 11
j_gene: TRBJ1-1
abundance: NA

CDR3nt: TGTGCCAGCAGCTTGGCGTGGGGGACTGAAGCTTTCTTT
CDR3aa: CASSLAWGTEAFF
v_gene: TRBV5-6
d_gene: NA
len: 13
j_gene: TRBJ1-1
abundance: NA

CDR3nt: TGTGCCATCAGTGAGTTACTCTCTAACCTCAATGAGCAGTTCTTC
CDR3aa: CAISELLSNLNEQFF
v_gene: TRBV10-3
d_gene: NA
len: 15
j_gene: TRBJ2-1
abundance: NA

CDR3nt: TGTGCCAGCAGCTTAGTCGTGGGACAGGGGGCCGCAGGCTACACCTTC
CDR3aa: CASSLVVGQGAAGYTF
v_gene: TRBV11-2
d_gene: TRBD1
len: 16
j_gene: TRBJ1-2
abundance: NA

CDR3nt: TGTGCCAGCACGACGGGCGGGAGGTTGTACGAGCAGTACTTC
CDR3aa: CASTTGGRLYEQYF
v_gene: TRBV2
d_gene: TRBD2
len: 14
j_gene: TRBJ2-7
abundance: once

CDR3nt: TGTGCCAGCAGTTCTAAGAACAGGGATTTGACCTACGAGCAGTACTTC
CDR3aa: CASSSKNRDLTYEQYF
v_gene: TRBV6-6
d_gene: NA
len: 16
j_gene: TRBJ2-7
abundance: once

CDR3nt: TGTGCCAGCAGCTTAAAGCTCGGGGTGGGCTCCTACGAGCAGTACTTC
CDR3aa: CASSLKLGVGSYEQYF
v_gene: TRBV7-9
d_gene: NA
len: 16
j_gene: TRBJ2-7
abundance: NA

CDR3nt: TGTGCCAGCAGCTTGATGGGACCCAGGAACACCGGGGAGCTGTTTTTT
CDR3aa: CASSLMGPRNTGELFF
v_gene: TRBV5-4
d_gene: NA
len: 16
j_gene: TRBJ2-2
abundance: NA

CDR3nt: TGCGCCAGCAGCGCAGGGACTAGCGGACGGACGAACACCGGGGAGCTGTTTTTT
CDR3aa: CASSAGTSGRTNTGELFF
v_gene: TRBV5-1
d_gene: TRBD2
len: 18
j_gene: TRBJ2-2
abundance: NA

CDR3nt: TGTGCCAGCAGCACTTCGATAGCGGGAGGCACAGATACGCAGTATTTT
CDR3aa: CASSTSIAGGTDTQYF
v_gene: TRBV28
d_gene: TRBD2
len: 16
j_gene: TRBJ2-3
abundance: NA